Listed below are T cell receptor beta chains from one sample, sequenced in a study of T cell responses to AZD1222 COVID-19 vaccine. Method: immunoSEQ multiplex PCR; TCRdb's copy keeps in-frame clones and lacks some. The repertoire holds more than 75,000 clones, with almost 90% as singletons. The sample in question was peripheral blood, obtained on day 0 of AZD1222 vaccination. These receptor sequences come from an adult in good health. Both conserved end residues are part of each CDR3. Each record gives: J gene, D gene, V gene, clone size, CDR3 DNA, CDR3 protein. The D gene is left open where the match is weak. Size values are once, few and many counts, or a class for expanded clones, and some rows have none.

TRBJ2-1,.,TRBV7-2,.,TGTGCCAGCAGCTTAGTTCTAGGGCAGCTAGGGGAGCAGTTCTTC,CASSLVLGQLGEQFF
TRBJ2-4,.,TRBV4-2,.,TGTGCCAGCAGCCAAGATCTTTCGGCGGCATTAGCCAAAAACATTCAGTACTTC,CASSQDLSAALAKNIQYF
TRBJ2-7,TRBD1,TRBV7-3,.,TGTGCCAGCAGCACAGTCGGGACGGACAGGGTAAACGAGCAGTACTTC,CASSTVGTDRVNEQYF
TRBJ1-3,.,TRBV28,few,TGTGCCAGCAGAAAGGGCCTCTCTGGAAACACCATATATTTT,CASRKGLSGNTIYF
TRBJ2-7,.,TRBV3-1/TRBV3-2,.,TGTGCCACGACAGCCTACGAGCAGTACTTC,CATTAYEQYF
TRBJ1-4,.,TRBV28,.,TGTGCCAGCAGTTTCTTTAATGAAAAACTGTTTTTT,CASSFFNEKLFF
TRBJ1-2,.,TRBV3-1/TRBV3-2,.,TGTGCCAGCAGCCCGTCCCCGGGGCAGGGCTACACCTTC,CASSPSPGQGYTF
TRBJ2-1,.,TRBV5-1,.,TGCGCCAGCAGCTTGGTGGTGGCGCGGGGTTACAATGAGCAGTTCTTC,CASSLVVARGYNEQFF
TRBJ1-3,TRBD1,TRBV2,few,TGTGCCAGTCTATTGACAGGGTCTGGAAACACCATATATTTT,CASLLTGSGNTIYF
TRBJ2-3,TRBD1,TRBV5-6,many,TGTGCCAGCAGCCGAAGGGGACAGGGAATTTATGGTACGCAGTATTTT,CASSRRGQGIYGTQYF
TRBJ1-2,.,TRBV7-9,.,TGTGCCAGCAGCCCAGACAGGCGATATGGCTACACCTTC,CASSPDRRYGYTF
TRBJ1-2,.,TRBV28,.,TGTGCCTCGGAAGGGCTATACTATGGCTACACCTTC,CASEGLYYGYTF
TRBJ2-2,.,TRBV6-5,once,TGTGCCAGCAGATTTGACAGTCTGAACACCGGGGAGCTGTTTTTT,CASRFDSLNTGELFF
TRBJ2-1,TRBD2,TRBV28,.,TGTGCCAGCAGAGGGACTAGCGGGAGGAATGAGCAGTTCTTC,CASRGTSGRNEQFF
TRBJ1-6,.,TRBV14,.,TGTGCCAGCAGCGTTTCTGGAACCGCTGATAATTCACCCCTCCACTTT,CASSVSGTADNSPLHF
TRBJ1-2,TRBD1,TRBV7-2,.,TGTGCCAGCAGCTCCAATAGACAGGGAGAGGGGAATGGCTACACCTTC,CASSSNRQGEGNGYTF
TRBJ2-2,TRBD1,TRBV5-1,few,TGCGCCAGCAGCCCGAGACAGGGGGCACGCACCGGGGAGCTGTTTTTT,CASSPRQGARTGELFF
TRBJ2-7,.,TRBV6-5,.,TGTGCCAGCACCCCGGGGGTGCAGTTCTACGAGCAGTACTTC,CASTPGVQFYEQYF
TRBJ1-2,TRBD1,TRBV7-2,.,TGTGCCAGCAGCTTAACACCGGGACAGCTCTATGGCTACACCTTC,CASSLTPGQLYGYTF
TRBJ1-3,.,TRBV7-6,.,TGTGCCAGCAGCCTAAACCAACCTCGTGGTGGAAACACCATATATTTT,CASSLNQPRGGNTIYF
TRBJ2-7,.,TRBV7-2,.,TGTGCCAGCAGCTGGAGCTCCTACGAGCAGTACTTC,CASSWSSYEQYF
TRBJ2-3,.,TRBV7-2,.,TGTGCCAGCAGCTTAGCAGGGCCGCCCCAGGATACGCAGTATTTT,CASSLAGPPQDTQYF
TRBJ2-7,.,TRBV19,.,TGTGCCAGTGTCGAGCAGTACTTC,CASVEQYF
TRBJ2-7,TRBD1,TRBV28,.,TGTGCCAGCAGCTCGTCCGGGACAGGGGCCCTTTACGAGCAGTACTTC,CASSSSGTGALYEQYF
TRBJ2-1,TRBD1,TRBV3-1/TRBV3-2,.,TGTGCCAGCAGCCAGCACGGGACAGGGGGCAACAATGAGCAGTTCTTC,CASSQHGTGGNNEQFF
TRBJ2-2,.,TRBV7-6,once,TGTGCCAGCAGCCTGGCTTCCTCCGGGGAGCTGTTTTTT,CASSLASSGELFF
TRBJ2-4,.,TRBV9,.,TGTGCCAGCAGCGTCGTGCCCCGGGGAGCCAAAAACATTCAGTACTTC,CASSVVPRGAKNIQYF
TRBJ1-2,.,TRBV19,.,TGTGCCAGTAGTGACAGGCTATATGGCTACACCTTC,CASSDRLYGYTF
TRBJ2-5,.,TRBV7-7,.,TGTGCTAGCAGCTCGACTGGGACTTCTCTGGGGGAGACCCAGTACTTC,CASSSTGTSLGETQYF
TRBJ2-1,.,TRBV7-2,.,TGTGCCAGCAGCATGACTAGTGAGCAGTTCTTC,CASSMTSEQFF
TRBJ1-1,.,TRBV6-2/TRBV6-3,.,TGTGCCAGCAGTTACTTAACGGTGAACACTGAAGCTTTCTTT,CASSYLTVNTEAFF
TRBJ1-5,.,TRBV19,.,TGTGCCAGTAGTATAGTACAGTCGCAGCCCCAGCATTTT,CASSIVQSQPQHF
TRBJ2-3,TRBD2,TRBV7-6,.,TGTGCCAGCAGCTTAAGGCTAGCGGCCCCAGATACGCAGTATTTT,CASSLRLAAPDTQYF